The 14 T cell receptor beta chains below all came from one sample that was sequenced in a study of T cell repertoires in cytomegalovirus infection. Each CDR3 protein is one row after TCRdb ran MiXCR on the reads. In the table there are a few hundred thousand distinct CDR3 sequences, around 9% of which are singletons. Material for sequencing was PBMCs. These receptors were obtained from a human donor in good health (CMV status not recorded). Some clones in this sample may be carry-over from other donors' samples.

V gene TRBV11-3 combines with J gene TRBJ2-1; possibly TRBD2 for D (6 bases). The CDR3 sequence is 15 residues long. CDR1 and CDR2 (germline): SGHNT, YENEEA. The V gene lost 0 bases and the J gene lost 5 bases, with 11 bases spanning the gap. The CDR3: CASSLDGGSNNEQFF. In nucleotides, the CDR3 is TGTGCCAGCAGCTTAGATGGGGGGAGCAACAATGAGCAGTTCTTC.

In this sample, this clonotype turned up many times. V usage is TRBV12-5 and J usage is TRBJ2-7, with D unclear. CDR1 is LGHNT and CDR2 is FRNRAP in the germline V gene. V lost 2 bases and J 5 bases, leaving 7 bases between the germline ends. The CDR3 length is 12 residues. CDR3 residues: CASGLFGDEQYF. DNA for the CDR3: TGTGCTAGTGGTTTGTTCGGAGACGAGCAGTACTTC.

The sample holds many counts of this clonotype. The rearrangement links TRBV7-8 to TRBJ1-3; D unresolved. Trimming left V 5 bases short and J 4 bases short, with 12 bases between. The CDR3 extends over 14 amino acids. Germline V gene lookup returns CDR1 SGHVS and CDR2 FQNEAQ. The CDR3 loop is CASSPRARGNTIYF. In DNA form, the CDR3 reads TGTGCCAGCAGCCCCCGGGCCCGAGGAAACACCATATATTTT.

This clonotype was counted at least ten times. The CDR3 reads CAIRGDRGSNSPLHF. The CDR3, as DNA: TGTGCCATCAGGGGGGACAGGGGATCTAATTCACCCCTCCACTTT. V and J are TRBV10-3 and TRBJ1-6; TRBD1 matches at 10 bases. CDR1 ENHRY and CDR2 SYGVKD come from the germline V gene. CDR3 length: 15 residues. With V trimmed by 6 bases and J by 6 bases, 5 bases remained unmatched.

In this sample, this clonotype turned up many times. The V gene is TRBV6-2 or TRBV6-3, the J gene TRBJ2-7, with a tentative D call TRBD1 (5 bases). V lost 8 bases, J lost 5 bases, and 13 bases lay in between. From germline, CDR1 is MNHEY and CDR2 SVGEGT. The CDR3 is made up of 12 amino acids. Written as DNA, the CDR3 is TGTGCCAGCGGCTCAGGGTCCCACGAGCAGTACTTC. The encoded protein is CASGSGSHEQYF.

The CDR3 DNA reads as TGTGCCAGCAGTTTCCGGACTAGCGGAGATACGCAGTATTTT. Protein sequence: CASSFRTSGDTQYF. This chain joins TRBV12-3 or TRBV12-4 and TRBJ2-3, with 10 bases aligning to TRBD2. The CDR3 length is 14 residues. The V gene end was trimmed by 3 bases and the J gene end by 5 bases; junction bases not matched to a gene: 2.

This clonotype occurred a few times. The V call is TRBV5-5, the J call TRBJ1-1; TRBD1 matches 7 bases. V dropped 4 bases and J dropped 0; count of bases not matched to a gene: 9. CDR3 length equals 16 residues. CDR1 is SGHKS, CDR2 YYEKEE, per germline (reference sequence). CDR3 bases: TGTGCCAGCAGCCTTACCGGGACAGCTATGAACACTGAAGCTTTCTTT. Its protein is CASSLTGTAMNTEAFF.

This clonotype has only a few counts. The V gene is TRBV10-3, the J gene TRBJ2-1; 8 nucleotides agree with TRBD2. V lost 4 bases and J lost 8; bases outside the gene matches: 10. Germline V gives CDR1 ENHRY, CDR2 SYGVKD. The CDR3 contains 15 residues. This chain's CDR3 is CAISGQAGGGHEQFF. Written as DNA, the CDR3 is TGTGCCATCAGTGGTCAGGCGGGAGGTGGTCATGAGCAGTTCTTC.

This clonotype has ten or more counts. CDR3 region: CASSLPRGGYEQFF. The CDR3, as DNA: TGTGCCAGCAGTTTACCACGGGGTGGCTATGAGCAGTTCTTC. This chain uses TRBV28 with TRBJ2-1, with D tentatively TRBD2 (5 bases). Germline V CDR1 and CDR2: MDHEN, SYDVKM. The length of the CDR3 is 14 residues. Trimming stripped 2 bases from V and 8 bases from J, with 13 bases between.

This clonotype was picked up many times. The chain employs TRBV5-1 and TRBJ2-2; D not certain. This CDR3 spans 12 amino acids. Germline assignment: CDR1 SGHRS and CDR2 YFSETQ. Trimming stripped 2 bases from V and 6 bases from J, with 5 bases between. CDR3 sequence (DNA): TGCGCCAGCAGCTTTGGATCCGGGGAGCTGTTTTTT. It specifies CASSFGSGELFF.

The gene calls are TRBV20-1 and TRBJ2-3, with TRBD2 matching 12 bases. The CDR3 consists of 15 residues. Germline assignment: CDR1 DFQATT and CDR2 SNEGSKA (reference sequence). Trimming took 6 bases from V and 2 from J; bases not matched to a gene: 6. CDR3 residues: CSALGLAGNTDTQYF. As DNA, the CDR3 is TGCAGTGCCCTCGGACTAGCGGGAAACACAGATACGCAGTATTTT.

The CDR3 DNA is TGCAGTGCCCCTAGCGGGACGTCCTCCTACAATGAGCAGTTCTTC. Its translation is CSAPSGTSSYNEQFF. This chain joins TRBV20-1 and TRBJ2-1, with 9 bases matching TRBD2. V lost 6 bases to trimming and J lost 0 bases; unmatched junction nucleotides: 6. The germline V gene encodes CDR1 DFQATT and CDR2 SNEGSKA (reference sequence). CDR3 size: 15 residues.

This clonotype was seen more than once but under ten times. This chain joins TRBV7-2 and TRBJ2-7; D gene ambiguous. Trimming took 2 bases from V and 2 from J, leaving 4 bases between them. The V gene's germline CDR1 is SGHTA and CDR2 FQGNSA. The CDR3 contains 12 residues. This CDR3 reads CASSLYTYEQYF. In DNA, the CDR3 is TGTGCCAGCAGCTTATATACCTACGAGCAGTACTTC.

This clonotype was recorded many times. The chain has TRBV7-9 and TRBJ2-7; a weak D match, TRBD2 (5 bases). The CDR3 is 14 residues long. Germline V gives CDR1 SEHNR, CDR2 FQNEAQ (reference sequence). V lost 4 bases and J 2 bases, leaving 12 bases between the germline ends. The DNA of the CDR3 is TGTGCCAGCAGCTACGACCCCGGGGCCTACGAGCAGTACTTC. This codes for CASSYDPGAYEQYF.